The T cell receptor (beta chain) described here comes from a study of T cells in Graves' hyperthyroidism and ophthalmopathy. Study-level points and caveats: Onset of ophthalmopathy came a median about 6.5 months after the model predicted it. Blood also contained most expanded thyroid clonotypes above 0.001.

Details on this clonotype: Its antigen is undetermined.

Authors of the study amplified TCR beta CDR3 regions from RNA transcripts. TCR CDR3 underwent first-round RT-PCR with the HTBI primer set. In TCRdb, the multiplex PCR reads were re-called with MiXCR into one record per CDR3 protein. The sample includes more than 500,000 distinct CDR3 sequences, roughly 15% of them seen just once. Subjects with ophthalmopathy showed a Clinical Activity Score no lower than 3, a NOSPECS grade no lower than 4, and a duration shorter than 3 months. Exclusion of patients followed from uncontrolled infection, other autoimmune disease, pregnancy or lactation. Trimming took off 5 bases at V and 0 bases at J, with 12 bases between the two ends. The CDR3 runs to 15 residues. Germline assignment: CDR1 LNHDA and CDR2 SQIVND (reference sequence).

The chain joins TRBV19 to TRBJ2-3, with D hard to call. This TCR came from a woman between 25 and 40 years old with Graves' ophthalmopathy. The sequenced sample was blood. The CDR3 region is CASSAQSSSTDTQYF. CDR3 nucleotide sequence: TGTGCCAGTAGTGCACAGTCGTCTAGCACAGATACGCAGTATTTT.